This T cell receptor (beta chain) is drawn from a study of cytomegalovirus exposure and HLA in healthy donors. Overall study context: Out of about 180 million T cells, an earlier analysis found roughly 100 million unique TCR beta sequences in total. An early release of data contained about 85 million unique TCRs, which came from HLA-typed donors. Points from the study as a whole: Across all donors, roughly uniform sequencing depth was an assumption of the presence/absence analyses. According to reports, the classifier identified cytomegalovirus status with high specificity and sensitivity.

Deletions cut 6 bases from V and 5 bases from J, with 17 bases between. The V gene's germline CDR1 is SQVTM and CDR2 ANQGSEA. The CDR3 covers 14 residues. As regards this clone: Its target is not known.

PCR primers comprised 60 Vbeta and 13 Jbeta primers. Sequencing used immunoSEQ multiplex PCR; TCRdb keeps in-frame clones, though not all of them. Of 100,000 to 150,000 clones listed, 81% were seen once; the top ten hold about 1.8%. The TCR comes from a man in his late teens or twenties in good health and CMV-seronegative. Sequencing was performed on PBMCs. The genes are TRBV29-1 and TRBJ1-5, with D perhaps matching TRBD1 (6 bases). This CDR3 is CSVQESAGDQPQHF. Here the CDR3 DNA reads TGCAGCGTCCAAGAGAGTGCAGGGGATCAGCCCCAGCATTTT.